The 6 T cell receptor beta chains listed next were all sequenced from one sample in a study of response to subunit inactivated influenza vaccine. TCRdb redid the calling of the RT-PCR reads with MiXCR, one entry per CDR3 protein. The sample has about 540,000 distinct CDR3 sequences, 20% to 25% seen once. This same sample was also part of a study on T cells expressing NK-cell markers. That work states: 5'RACE template switching with UMIs generated TCR beta cDNA.

The source was CD4+ T cells sorted from PBMCs, collected less than 13 days after vaccination. All receptors derive from a man aged 45 to 65 who received an inactivated influenza vaccine.

This clonotype has only a few counts. This chain uses TRBV28 with TRBJ2-3; 7 bases match TRBD2. J was trimmed by 0 bases and V by 3 bases; bases with no gene match: 3. Germline CDR1 MDHEN, CDR2 SYDVKM. This CDR3 region has 15 residues. CDR3 residues: CASSFRSGSTDTQYF. CDR3 nucleotides: TGTGCCAGCAGTTTTCGTAGCGGGAGCACAGATACGCAGTATTTT.

Many counts were recorded for this clonotype. The chain joins TRBV6-2 or TRBV6-3 to TRBJ1-1; D is perhaps TRBD1 (5 bases). The CDR3 length is 14 residues. The germline V and J ends were trimmed by 2 bases and 3 bases, with 10 bases remaining between them. CDR1 is MNHEY, CDR2 SVGEGT, per germline. This CDR3 is CASSYPWGDTEAFF. DNA of the CDR3: TGTGCCAGCAGTTACCCGTGGGGGGACACTGAAGCTTTCTTT.

The V call is TRBV30, the J call TRBJ1-6, with a possible D match to TRBD1 (6 bases). Trimming removed 2 bases from V and 9 bases from J, with 14 bases in between. Per the germline V gene, CDR1 is GTSNPN and CDR2 is SVGIG (reference sequence). The CDR3 extends over 14 amino acids. CDR3 region: CAWSRSGVVSPLHF. CDR3 bases: TGTGCCTGGAGTCGCTCAGGGGTTGTTTCACCCCTCCACTTT.

This chain joins TRBV20-1 and TRBJ1-2; no clear D. In germline, CDR1 is DFQATT, CDR2 SNEGSKA (reference sequence). V lost 7 bases to trimming and J lost 5 bases, with 11 bases between them. This CDR3 comprises 11 residues. CDR3 nucleotides: TGCAGTGACTCTACGGATTATGGCTACACCTTC. It is translated as CSDSTDYGYTF.

This clonotype was counted at least ten times. The chain is built from TRBV5-6 and TRBJ2-1; D is unresolved. CDR1 is SGHDT and CDR2 is YYEEEE in the germline V gene. The V gene lost 6 bases and the J gene lost 8 bases, with 18 bases spanning the gap. This CDR3 comprises 14 residues. DNA for the CDR3: TGTGCCAGCACGCTAGAGAAGTGGAGCGATGAGCAGTTCTTC. It is translated as CASTLEKWSDEQFF.

The J gene is TRBJ2-1, the V gene TRBV9, with D maybe TRBD2 (5 bases). Deletions cut 4 bases from V and 7 bases from J, with 18 bases between. This CDR3 is 15 amino acids long. The germline gives CDR1 SGDLS, CDR2 YYNGEE. CDR3 nucleotides: TGTGCCAGCAGCCCTTTGGGAGTCTGGGAAAATGAGCAGTTCTTC. This sequence encodes CASSPLGVWENEQFF.